This T cell receptor beta chain stems from a study of blood T cell repertoires in COVID-19. Turning to the study itself: Collection of acute and convalescent COVID-19 samples took place in the United States, Italy and Spain.

Assay used: immunoSEQ multiplex PCR; TCRdb lists only in-frame clones, some missing. The sample consists of some 300,000 clones, about 90% of them appearing once. V was trimmed by 7 bases and J by 8 bases, leaving 14 bases between them. This CDR3 spans 13 amino acids. Germline V gene sequence: CDR1 SNHLY, CDR2 FYNNEI. This clone came up a few times. The chain uses TRBV2 and TRBJ1-4; possible D gene TRBD1, 5 bases. The TCR comes from a woman aged 45-65 years who had been exposed to COVID-19. The sequenced sample was PBMCs or T cells enriched from blood (not recorded which). CDR3 sequence (DNA): TGTGCCAGCAAGGTCGGGGGTTTCGAAAAACTGTTTTTT. It encodes CASKVGGFEKLFF.